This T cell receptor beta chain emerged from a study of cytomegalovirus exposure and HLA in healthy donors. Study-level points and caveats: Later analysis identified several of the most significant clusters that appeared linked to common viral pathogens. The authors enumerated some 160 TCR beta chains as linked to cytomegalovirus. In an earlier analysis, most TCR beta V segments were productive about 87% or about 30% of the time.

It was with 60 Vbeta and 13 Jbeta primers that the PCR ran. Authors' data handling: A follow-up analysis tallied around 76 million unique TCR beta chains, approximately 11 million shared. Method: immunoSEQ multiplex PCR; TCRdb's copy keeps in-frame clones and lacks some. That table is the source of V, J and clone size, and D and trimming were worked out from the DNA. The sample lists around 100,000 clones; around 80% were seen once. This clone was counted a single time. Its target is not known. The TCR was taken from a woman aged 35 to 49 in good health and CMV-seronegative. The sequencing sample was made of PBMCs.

The chain's CDR3 is CASSLVRGSYEQYF. For the CDR3, the DNA is TGCGCCAGCAGCTTGGTTCGGGGGTCCTACGAGCAGTACTTC. V is TRBV5-1 and J is TRBJ2-7; possibly TRBD2 for D (6 bases). This CDR3 region has 14 residues. Germline CDR1 and CDR2: SGHRS and YFSETQ. V shed 0 bases and J shed 1 base, with 8 bases lying between them.